The clone carrying this T cell receptor beta chain was detected once. Profiling relied on immunoSEQ multiplex PCR, and the TCRdb table lists in-frame clones only, not all of them. In the table there are fewer than 70,000 clones, approximately 90% of which are singletons. The source of the sample is a study of T cell changes during pregnancy in multiple sclerosis. The CDR3 is 16 residues long. J was trimmed by 2 bases and V by 0 bases; bases with no gene match: 5. Germline-derived CDR1 and CDR2 are MNHEY and SVGAGI. The chain joins TRBV6-5 to TRBJ2-5; 8 bases align to TRBD2. This receptor was taken from a female donor with multiple sclerosis, enrolled in a pregnancy study. This specimen consisted of peripheral blood, obtained in the third trimester of pregnancy. In DNA form, the CDR3 reads TGTGCCAGCAGTTACTCGAGTGGCGGGGGGCAAGAGACCCAGTACTTC. Protein: CASSYSSGGGQETQYF.